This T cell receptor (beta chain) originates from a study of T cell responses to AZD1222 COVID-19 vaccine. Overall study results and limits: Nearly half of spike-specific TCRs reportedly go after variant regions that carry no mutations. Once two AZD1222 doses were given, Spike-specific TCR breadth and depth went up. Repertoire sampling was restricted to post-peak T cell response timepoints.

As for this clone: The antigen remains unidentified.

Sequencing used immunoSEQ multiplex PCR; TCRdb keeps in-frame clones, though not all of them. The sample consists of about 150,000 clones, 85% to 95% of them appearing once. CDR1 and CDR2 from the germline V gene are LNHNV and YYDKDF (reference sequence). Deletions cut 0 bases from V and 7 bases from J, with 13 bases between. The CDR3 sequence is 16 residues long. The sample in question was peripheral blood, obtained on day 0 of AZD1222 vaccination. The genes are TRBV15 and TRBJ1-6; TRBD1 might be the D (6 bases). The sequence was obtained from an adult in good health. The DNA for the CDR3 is TGTGCCACCAGCAGAGATCCTCGAGGGGGGAATTCACCCCTCCACTTT. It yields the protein CATSRDPRGGNSPLHF. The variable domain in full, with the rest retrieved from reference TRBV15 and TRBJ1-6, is DAMVIQNPRYQVTQFGKPVTLSCSQTLNHNVMYWYQQKSSQAPKLLFHYYDKDFNNEADTPDNFQSRRPNTSFCFLDIRSPGLGDTAMYLCATSRDPRGGNSPLHFGNGTRLTVT.